This is a list of T cell receptor beta chains from one sample in a study of spatial heterogeneity in lung cancer. In TCRdb, the 5' RACE reads were re-called with MiXCR into one record per CDR3 protein. This table holds around 15,000 distinct CDR3 sequences, about a fifth found once. Sample: PBMCs, taken at follow-up. The receptors derive from a male donor with early-stage non-small cell lung cancer. The CDR3 runs from the conserved cysteine through the conserved F or W. D genes are given only for firm matches. Part of the rows lack a size; the others show once, few, many or a class for expanded clones.

j_gene: TRBJ1-2
d_gene: .
abundance: .
v_gene: TRBV6-5
CDR3nt: TGTGCCAGCAGTTACTTCTCAGGGGACCTAGGGGGGTCCTATGGCTACACCTTC
CDR3aa: CASSYFSGDLGGSYGYTF

j_gene: TRBJ2-2
d_gene: TRBD2
abundance: many
v_gene: TRBV20-1
CDR3nt: TGCAGTGCGCGGGCTACCGGGACTAGCGGGGGGGCAACCGGGGAGCTGTTTTTT
CDR3aa: CSARATGTSGGATGELFF

j_gene: TRBJ1-1
d_gene: .
abundance: few
v_gene: TRBV27
CDR3nt: TGTGCCAGCCTGGGGGGGTGGGACACTGAAGCTTTCTTT
CDR3aa: CASLGGWDTEAFF

j_gene: TRBJ2-1
d_gene: .
abundance: .
v_gene: TRBV5-1
CDR3nt: TGCGCCAGCATGCCTGGGTCCAACAATGAGCAGTTCTTC
CDR3aa: CASMPGSNNEQFF

j_gene: TRBJ2-1
d_gene: TRBD1
abundance: few
v_gene: TRBV7-3
CDR3nt: TGTGCCAGCAGTCCACAGGGGGTCTCCTACAATGAGCAGTTCTTC
CDR3aa: CASSPQGVSYNEQFF

j_gene: TRBJ2-7
d_gene: .
abundance: .
v_gene: TRBV4-3
CDR3nt: TGCGCCAGCAGCCAAGATCTTTATGCAGGTACGAAGCAGTACTTC
CDR3aa: CASSQDLYAGTKQYF

j_gene: TRBJ2-3
d_gene: .
abundance: few
v_gene: TRBV20-1
CDR3nt: TGCAGTGCTAGAACGGGGGCCAACACAGATACGCAGTATTTT
CDR3aa: CSARTGANTDTQYF

j_gene: TRBJ2-3
d_gene: .
abundance: .
v_gene: TRBV7-2
CDR3nt: TGTGCCAGCAGCTTATCCCCAGATACGCAGTATTTT
CDR3aa: CASSLSPDTQYF

j_gene: TRBJ1-6
d_gene: .
abundance: .
v_gene: TRBV28
CDR3nt: TGTGCCAGCAGTTTGCAAAATTCACCCCTCCACTTT
CDR3aa: CASSLQNSPLHF

j_gene: TRBJ2-2
d_gene: .
abundance: few
v_gene: TRBV6-1
CDR3nt: TGTGCCAGCAGCTCCGGGACATCGAACACCGGGGAGCTGTTTTTT
CDR3aa: CASSSGTSNTGELFF

j_gene: TRBJ2-7
d_gene: .
abundance: many
v_gene: TRBV12-3/TRBV12-4
CDR3nt: TGTGCCAGCAGCCGGAGGTACGAGCAGTACTTC
CDR3aa: CASSRRYEQYF

j_gene: TRBJ2-7
d_gene: .
abundance: many
v_gene: TRBV20-1
CDR3nt: TGCAGTGCTAGAGATGCCTATACAGGGTACTACGAGCAGTACTTC
CDR3aa: CSARDAYTGYYEQYF

j_gene: TRBJ1-1
d_gene: .
abundance: medium-sized
v_gene: TRBV5-5
CDR3nt: TGTGCCAGCAGCTTGGCCCCAGGGAGGAACACTGAAGCTTTCTTT
CDR3aa: CASSLAPGRNTEAFF

j_gene: TRBJ2-7
d_gene: .
abundance: .
v_gene: TRBV6-1
CDR3nt: TGTGCCCGCAGTGAATCGGGACCCCCCTACGAGCAGTACTTC
CDR3aa: CARSESGPPYEQYF

j_gene: TRBJ2-3
d_gene: .
abundance: .
v_gene: TRBV20-1
CDR3nt: TGCAGTGCGCTTAAGGAGGGGTGGAGTACAGATACGCAGTATTTT
CDR3aa: CSALKEGWSTDTQYF

j_gene: TRBJ1-4
d_gene: .
abundance: .
v_gene: TRBV20-1
CDR3nt: TGCAGTGCTAGATCTACAACTAATGAAAAACTGTTCTTT
CDR3aa: CSARSTTNEKLFF

j_gene: TRBJ2-5
d_gene: .
abundance: few
v_gene: TRBV11-3
CDR3nt: TGTGCCAGCAGCCCAGGCGGCAGGGCGGGAGAGACCCAGTACTTC
CDR3aa: CASSPGGRAGETQYF

j_gene: TRBJ2-7
d_gene: TRBD2
abundance: few
v_gene: TRBV4-2
CDR3nt: TGTGCCAGCAGCCAAGATCTGGCTAGCGGAACCTACGAGCAGTACTTC
CDR3aa: CASSQDLASGTYEQYF

j_gene: TRBJ1-2
d_gene: .
abundance: medium-sized
v_gene: TRBV6-5
CDR3nt: TGTGCCAGCAGTGTAAGGGGTTGGTATGGCTACACCTTC
CDR3aa: CASSVRGWYGYTF

j_gene: TRBJ2-4
d_gene: .
abundance: .
v_gene: TRBV24-1
CDR3nt: TGTGCCACCAGTGACCCATTCTCCCGGGGACACATTATTCAGTACTTC
CDR3aa: CATSDPFSRGHIIQYF

j_gene: TRBJ2-3
d_gene: .
abundance: .
v_gene: TRBV28
CDR3nt: TGTGCCAGCAGTTTATGGGGGGAGGCGCAGAAGACAGATACGCAGTATTTT
CDR3aa: CASSLWGEAQKTDTQYF

j_gene: TRBJ2-5
d_gene: TRBD2
abundance: few
v_gene: TRBV7-8
CDR3nt: TGTGCCAGCAGCTTAGAGATTAGCGGGGTTTCGGAGACCCAGTACTTC
CDR3aa: CASSLEISGVSETQYF

j_gene: TRBJ1-5
d_gene: .
abundance: many
v_gene: TRBV24-1
CDR3nt: TGTGCCACCAGTGATAAACAGGGATACGAGAGCAATCAGCCCCAGCATTTT
CDR3aa: CATSDKQGYESNQPQHF

j_gene: TRBJ2-5
d_gene: TRBD2
abundance: .
v_gene: TRBV27
CDR3nt: TGTGCCAGCACCCCGCTAGCGGGGGGAGGGGAGACCCAGTACTTC
CDR3aa: CASTPLAGGGETQYF

j_gene: TRBJ1-2
d_gene: .
abundance: few
v_gene: TRBV12-3/TRBV12-4
CDR3nt: TGTGCCAGCAGTCTCCGGACCCATATACGTGGCTACACCTTC
CDR3aa: CASSLRTHIRGYTF

j_gene: TRBJ2-6
d_gene: .
abundance: few
v_gene: TRBV2
CDR3nt: TGTGCCAGCACTAAACCCGGGGGATCCGGGGCCAACGTCCTGACTTTC
CDR3aa: CASTKPGGSGANVLTF

j_gene: TRBJ1-2
d_gene: TRBD1
abundance: medium-sized
v_gene: TRBV20-1
CDR3nt: TGCAGTGTTGGGACAGGGTTCCCTAACTATGGCTACACCTTC
CDR3aa: CSVGTGFPNYGYTF

j_gene: TRBJ2-2
d_gene: TRBD1
abundance: .
v_gene: TRBV7-3
CDR3nt: TGTGCCAGCAGCGTTTTTGACAGGGGGATCGCCGGGGAGCTGTTTTTT
CDR3aa: CASSVFDRGIAGELFF

j_gene: TRBJ2-2
d_gene: TRBD1
abundance: .
v_gene: TRBV19
CDR3nt: TGTGCCAGTAGTTTCGACAGGGTCAACACCGGGGAGCTGTTTTTT
CDR3aa: CASSFDRVNTGELFF